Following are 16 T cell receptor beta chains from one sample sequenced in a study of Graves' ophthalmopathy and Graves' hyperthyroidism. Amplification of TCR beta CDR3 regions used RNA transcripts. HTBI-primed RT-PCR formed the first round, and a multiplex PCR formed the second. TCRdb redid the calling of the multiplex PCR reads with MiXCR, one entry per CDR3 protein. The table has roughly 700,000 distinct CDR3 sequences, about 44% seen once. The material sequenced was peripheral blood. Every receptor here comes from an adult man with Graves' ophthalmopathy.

The CDR3 coding sequence is TGCAGTGCTCGGACATCCTACACCGGGGAGCTGTTTTTT. It is translated as CSARTSYTGELFF. The chain couples TRBV20-1 to TRBJ2-2; D is perhaps TRBD1 (5 bases). CDR1 and CDR2 (germline): DFQATT, SNEGSKA (reference sequence). V was trimmed by 5 bases and J by 3 bases, leaving 10 bases between them. The CDR3 runs 13 residues.

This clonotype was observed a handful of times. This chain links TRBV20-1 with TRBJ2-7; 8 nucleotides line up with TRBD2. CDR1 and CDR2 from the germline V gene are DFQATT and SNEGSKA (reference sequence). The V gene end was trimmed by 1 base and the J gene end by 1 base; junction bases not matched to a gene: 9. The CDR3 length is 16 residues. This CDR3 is CSARGLPGLVSYEQYF. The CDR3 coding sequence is TGCAGTGCTAGAGGGCTTCCGGGACTAGTATCCTACGAGCAGTACTTC.

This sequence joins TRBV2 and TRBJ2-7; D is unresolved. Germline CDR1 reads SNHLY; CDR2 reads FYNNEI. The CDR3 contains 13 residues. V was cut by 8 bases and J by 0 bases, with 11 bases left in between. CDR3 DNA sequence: TGTGCCAGCGCATTGCGGTACTCCTACGAGCAGTACTTC. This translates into CASALRYSYEQYF. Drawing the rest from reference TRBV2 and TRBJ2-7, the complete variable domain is EPEVTQTPSHQVTQMGQEVILRCVPISNHLYFYWYRQILGQKVEFLVSFYNNEISEKSEIFDDQFSVERPDGSNFTLKIRSTKLEDSAMYFCASALRYSYEQYFGPGTRLTVT.

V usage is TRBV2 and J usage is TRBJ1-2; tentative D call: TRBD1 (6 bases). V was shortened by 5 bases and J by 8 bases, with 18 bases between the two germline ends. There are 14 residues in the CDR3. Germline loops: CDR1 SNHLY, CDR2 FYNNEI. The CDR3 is CASSLGLGAGGYTF. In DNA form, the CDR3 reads TGTGCCAGCAGTTTAGGCTTGGGGGCGGGGGGCTACACCTTC.

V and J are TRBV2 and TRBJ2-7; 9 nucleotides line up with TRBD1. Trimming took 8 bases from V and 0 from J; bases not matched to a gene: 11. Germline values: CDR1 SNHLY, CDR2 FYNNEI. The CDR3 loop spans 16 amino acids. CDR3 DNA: TGTGCCAGCGTTGAACCGGGGGACAGGGCCTCCTACGAGCAGTACTTC. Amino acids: CASVEPGDRASYEQYF.

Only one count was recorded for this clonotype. CDR3 DNA sequence: TGTGCCAGCAGCTCCGGAGGGGGCTCGCCGGGCCCTGAAGCTTTCTTT. Protein sequence: CASSSGGGSPGPEAFF. The chain uses TRBV7-9 and TRBJ1-1; 7 bases are a match to TRBD1. There are 16 residues in the CDR3. Per the germline V gene, CDR1 is SEHNR and CDR2 is FQNEAQ (reference sequence). With 4 bases clipped from V and 6 bases from J, the junction kept 14 bases outside the gene matches.

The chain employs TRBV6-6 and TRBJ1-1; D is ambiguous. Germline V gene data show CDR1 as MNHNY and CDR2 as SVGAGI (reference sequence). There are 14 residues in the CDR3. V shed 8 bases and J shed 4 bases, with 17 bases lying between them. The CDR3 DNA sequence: TGTGCCAGCGCACTCTCACTCGCGGGCACTGAAGCTTTCTTT. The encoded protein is CASALSLAGTEAFF.

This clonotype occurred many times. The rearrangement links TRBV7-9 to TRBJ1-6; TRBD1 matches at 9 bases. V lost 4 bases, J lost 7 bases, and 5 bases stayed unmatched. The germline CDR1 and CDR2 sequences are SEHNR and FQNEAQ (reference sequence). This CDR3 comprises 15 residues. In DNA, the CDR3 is TGTGCCAGCAGCTCCCTGACAGGGGGAAATTCACCCCTCCACTTT. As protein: CASSSLTGGNSPLHF.

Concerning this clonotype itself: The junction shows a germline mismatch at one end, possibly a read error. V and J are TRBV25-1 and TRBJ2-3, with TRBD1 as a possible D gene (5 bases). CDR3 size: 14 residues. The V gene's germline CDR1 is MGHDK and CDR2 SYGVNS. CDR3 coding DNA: TGTGCCACCAGTGACAGAGGAATTGGGGATACGCAGTATTTT. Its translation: CATSDRGIGDTQYF.

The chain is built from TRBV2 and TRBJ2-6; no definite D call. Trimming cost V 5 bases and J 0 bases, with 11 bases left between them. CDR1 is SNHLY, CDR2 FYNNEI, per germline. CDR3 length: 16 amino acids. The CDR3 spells CASSYPRASGANVLTF. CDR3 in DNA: TGTGCCAGCAGTTATCCAAGAGCCTCTGGGGCCAACGTCCTGACTTTC.

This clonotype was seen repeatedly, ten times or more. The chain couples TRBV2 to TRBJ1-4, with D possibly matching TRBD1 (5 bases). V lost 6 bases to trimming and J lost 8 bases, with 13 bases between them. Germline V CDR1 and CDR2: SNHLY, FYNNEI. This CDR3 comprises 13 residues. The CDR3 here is CASRADRNEKLFF. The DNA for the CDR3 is TGTGCCAGCAGAGCTGACAGAAACGAAAAACTGTTTTTT.

The CDR3 here is CASTEGLAGDHEQYF. CDR3 in DNA: TGTGCCAGCACTGAGGGACTAGCGGGTGACCACGAGCAGTACTTC. The gene calls are TRBV10-3 and TRBJ2-7; the match to TRBD2 covers 12 bases. Germline CDR1 and CDR2: ENHRY and SYGVKD. CDR3 length: 15 residues. V dropped 10 bases and J dropped 5; count of bases not matched to a gene: 12.

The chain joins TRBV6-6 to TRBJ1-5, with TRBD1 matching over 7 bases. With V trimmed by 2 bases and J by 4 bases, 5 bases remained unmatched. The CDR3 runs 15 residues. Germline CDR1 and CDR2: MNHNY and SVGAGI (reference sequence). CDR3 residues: CASSYGDRYNQPQHF. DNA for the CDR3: TGTGCCAGCAGTTACGGGGACAGATATAATCAGCCCCAGCATTTT.

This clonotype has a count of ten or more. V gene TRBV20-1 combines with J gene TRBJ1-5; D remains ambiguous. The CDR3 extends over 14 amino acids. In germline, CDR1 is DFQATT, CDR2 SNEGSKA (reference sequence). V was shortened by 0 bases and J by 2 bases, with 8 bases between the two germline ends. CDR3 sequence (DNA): TGCAGTGCTAGAGACAGGTCGGGCAATCAGCCCCAGCATTTT. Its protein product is CSARDRSGNQPQHF.

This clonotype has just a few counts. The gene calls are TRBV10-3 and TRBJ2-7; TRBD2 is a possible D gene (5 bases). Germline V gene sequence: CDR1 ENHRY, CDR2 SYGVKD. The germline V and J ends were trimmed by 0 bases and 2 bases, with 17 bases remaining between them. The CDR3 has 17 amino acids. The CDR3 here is CAISESQMSGSTYEQYF. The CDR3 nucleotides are TGTGCCATCAGTGAGTCTCAGATGAGCGGCAGTACCTACGAGCAGTACTTC.

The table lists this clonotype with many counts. The CDR3 DNA follows: TGTGCCAGCGACCCCGTTCGCTTGACCTACCTGCGCGGGCTGAACACTGAAGCTTTCTTT. This translates into CASDPVRLTYLRGLNTEAFF. The rearrangement links TRBV2 to TRBJ1-1; D is unclear. V was shortened by 8 bases and J by 0 bases, with 31 bases between the two germline ends. This CDR3 spans 20 amino acids. Looked up from germline, CDR1 is SNHLY and CDR2 is FYNNEI.